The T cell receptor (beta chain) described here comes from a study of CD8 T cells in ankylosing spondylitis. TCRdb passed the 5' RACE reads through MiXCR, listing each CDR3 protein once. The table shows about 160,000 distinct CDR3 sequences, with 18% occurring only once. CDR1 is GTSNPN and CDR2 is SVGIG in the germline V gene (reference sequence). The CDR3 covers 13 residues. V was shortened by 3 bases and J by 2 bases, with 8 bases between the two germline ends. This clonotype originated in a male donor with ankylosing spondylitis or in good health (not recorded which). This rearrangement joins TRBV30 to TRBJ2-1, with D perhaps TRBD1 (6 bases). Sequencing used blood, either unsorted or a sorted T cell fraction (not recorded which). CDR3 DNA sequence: TGTGCCTGGAGAGGGGGTACCTACAATGAGCAGTTCTTC. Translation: CAWRGGTYNEQFF.